Below are 24 T cell receptor beta chains sequenced from a single sample in a study of T cells in Graves' hyperthyroidism and ophthalmopathy (dated by TCRdb to about 2019). The library was produced with multiplex PCR. The sequencer listed for this sample is Illumina HiSeq 2000. TCR beta CDR3 regions were amplified from RNA transcripts. For the first round of RT-PCR on the TCR CDR3, the HTBI primer set was used together with the Qiagen OneStep RT-PCR kit. Starting from the raw public reads, TCRdb applied fastp trimming at Q25, assembled clones with MiXCR and retained in-frame beta chains. For every CDR3 protein sequence, its rows merge into one entry that carries the most common genes and DNA. The sample table records around 420,000 distinct CDR3 sequences; roughly 14% of these occur just once. Of the sample, 13% to 15% is held by the ten largest clones. Sequenced sample: blood. The receptors stem from a woman aged 18-29 years with Graves' hyperthyroidism.

Comment on this clonotype: A much more abundant neighbour one base away suggests this may be a read error. V usage is TRBV6-1 and J usage is TRBJ1-1; 9 bases map to TRBD1. Trimming at V came to 1 base and at J to 4 bases, leaving 10 bases not matched to a gene. Germline V gives CDR1 MNHNS, CDR2 SASEGT. The CDR3 consists of 17 residues. The CDR3 reads CASSEVRTGAPGTEAFF. CDR3 sequence (DNA): TGTGCCAGCAGTGAAGTTCGGACAGGGGCGCCGGGCACTGAAGCTTTCTTT.

This clonotype has at least ten counts. The chain is built from TRBV2 and TRBJ1-2; D is unclear. V lost 4 bases and J 4 bases, leaving 13 bases between the germline ends. CDR3 size: 14 residues. Germline-derived CDR1 and CDR2 are SNHLY and FYNNEI. CDR3 in DNA: TGTGCCAGCAGTGTTGAACGGCCGGGCTATGGCTACACCTTC. It is translated as CASSVERPGYGYTF.

This clonotype was counted between two and nine times. The chain links TRBV6-1 to TRBJ1-5; TRBD1 agrees at 8 bases. In germline, CDR1 is MNHNS, CDR2 SASEGT. The CDR3 is 19 residues long. J gave up 1 base and V 6 bases, and 17 bases lay outside the gene matches. The CDR3 here is CASRSHSLSTGASNQPQHF. CDR3 sequence (DNA): TGTGCCAGCAGGAGTCATTCACTTTCGACAGGGGCGAGCAATCAGCCCCAGCATTTT.

The chain links TRBV20-1 to TRBJ2-1; D perhaps matches TRBD2 (6 bases). The V gene lost 3 bases and the J gene lost 6 bases, with 15 bases spanning the gap. CDR1 DFQATT and CDR2 SNEGSKA come from the germline V gene (reference sequence). This CDR3 contains 14 residues. CDR3 DNA: TGCAGTGCTAGCCGGGACTTAGCGCCCAATGAGCAGTTCTTC. The encoded protein is CSASRDLAPNEQFF.

This clonotype has just a few counts. The chain combines TRBV19 with TRBJ2-4; 9 nucleotides agree with TRBD1. V trimming: 2 bases; J trimming: 7 bases; junction bases outside the gene matches: 3. This CDR3 spans 14 amino acids. Per the germline V gene, CDR1 is LNHDA and CDR2 is SQIVND (reference sequence). The chain's CDR3 is CASSIRGQGNIQYF. CDR3 sequence (DNA): TGTGCCAGTAGTATAAGGGGACAGGGCAACATTCAGTACTTC.

In this sample, this clonotype turned up many times. This chain joins TRBV7-2 and TRBJ2-3; unclear D gene. This CDR3 has 12 residues. Germline lookup yields CDR1 SGHTA and CDR2 FQGNSA. The ends were cut back, 5 bases at V and 2 bases at J, with 5 bases in the middle. The DNA of the CDR3 is TGTGCCAGCAGCCTCATCACAGATACGCAGTATTTT. Translated, it gives CASSLITDTQYF.

This clonotype has just a few counts. The rearrangement joins TRBV6-1 to TRBJ1-5; 9 nucleotides match TRBD1. This CDR3 has 14 residues. J was trimmed by 5 bases and V by 7 bases; bases with no gene match: 6. From germline, CDR1 is MNHNS and CDR2 SASEGT. CDR3 sequence (DNA): TGTGCCAGCACTTTGGACAGGGGAGATCAGCCCCAGCATTTT. Translating gives CASTLDRGDQPQHF.

The V gene is TRBV7-8, the J gene TRBJ2-7; 9 nucleotides line up with TRBD2. The V gene's germline CDR1 is SGHVS and CDR2 FQNEAQ. The junction had 4 bases not matched to a gene; V was cut back by 3 bases and J by 1 base. This CDR3 is built from 15 residues. This chain's CDR3 is CASSFQSGGSYEQYF. The CDR3 DNA reads TGTGCCAGCAGCTTCCAAAGCGGGGGGTCCTACGAGCAGTACTTC. Full variable domain (missing parts from reference TRBV7-8 and TRBJ2-7): GAGVSQSPRYKVAKRGQDVALRCDPISGHVSLFWYQQALGQGPEFLTYFQNEAQLDKSGLPSDRFFAERPEGSVSTLKIQRTQQEDSAVYLCASSFQSGGSYEQYFGPGTRLTVT.

This chain joins TRBV5-1 and TRBJ1-2; TRBD1 aligns across 12 bases. Germline V gene sequence: CDR1 SGHRS, CDR2 YFSETQ. The CDR3 totals 16 residues. J was trimmed by 7 bases and V by 2 bases; bases with no gene match: 9. The CDR3 reads CASSFLPGQGAAGYTF. The CDR3, as DNA: TGCGCCAGCAGCTTCTTACCGGGACAGGGGGCAGCTGGCTACACCTTC.

The table lists this clonotype with many counts. V gene TRBV20-1 combines with J gene TRBJ2-3; 10 positions match TRBD1. This CDR3 is 14 amino acids long. After removal of 6 bases from V and 6 bases from J, the junction contained 9 bases not matched to a gene. CDR1 DFQATT and CDR2 SNEGSKA come from the germline V gene (reference sequence). In nucleotides, the CDR3 is TGCAGTGCGGAGACAGGGGGCGCAGGGGATACGCAGTATTTT. It specifies CSAETGGAGDTQYF.

This clonotype occurred many times. The chain employs TRBV2 and TRBJ2-5; 7 bases map to TRBD2. V lost 6 bases, J lost 5 bases, and 6 bases stayed unmatched. In germline, CDR1 is SNHLY, CDR2 FYNNEI. There are 13 residues in the CDR3. This chain's CDR3 is CASRWTRDETQYF. CDR3 coding DNA: TGTGCCAGCAGGTGGACTAGAGACGAGACCCAGTACTTC. Drawing the rest from reference TRBV2 and TRBJ2-5, the complete variable domain is EPEVTQTPSHQVTQMGQEVILRCVPISNHLYFYWYRQILGQKVEFLVSFYNNEISEKSEIFDDQFSVERPDGSNFTLKIRSTKLEDSAMYFCASRWTRDETQYFGPGTRLLVL.

In its sample, this clonotype was seen many times. J is TRBJ1-2 and V is TRBV28; 8 bases fit TRBD1. Germline CDR1 reads MDHEN; CDR2 reads SYDVKM. Trimming removed 3 bases from V and 8 bases from J; junction bases left unmatched: 14. This CDR3 region has 16 residues. The CDR3 loop is CASSFSGGISLWGYTF. CDR3 nucleotide sequence: TGTGCCAGCAGTTTTTCAGGGGGCATATCCCTTTGGGGCTACACCTTC.

In the case of this clonotype: A much larger clone differs from this one at a single base, so this may be a read error. The chain couples TRBV18 to TRBJ2-3; D is uncertain. The ends were cut back, 5 bases at V and 0 bases at J, with 15 bases in the middle. CDR1 is KGHSH and CDR2 is LQKENI in the germline V gene. The CDR3 runs to 16 residues. DNA for the CDR3: TGTGCCAGCTCAAAGAGACGGAGTAAGAGCACAGATACGCAGTATTTT. It translates to CASSKRRSKSTDTQYF.

This clonotype was observed a few times. V is TRBV4-1 and J is TRBJ1-2; D gene uncertain. The ends were cut back, 0 bases at V and 2 bases at J, with 10 bases in the middle. The CDR3 sequence is 15 residues long. The germline gives CDR1 MGHRA, CDR2 YSYEKL. Here the CDR3 DNA reads TGCGCCAGCAGCCAAGATTCCCAGGAGAACTATGGCTACACCTTC. Its translation is CASSQDSQENYGYTF.

This clonotype was counted many times. The rearrangement links TRBV28 to TRBJ2-7, with 8 bases that match TRBD1. The CDR3 consists of 13 residues. The V gene's germline CDR1 is MDHEN and CDR2 SYDVKM. V dropped 3 bases and J dropped 6; count of bases not matched to a gene: 4. This chain's CDR3 is CASSLTGETEQYF. DNA of the CDR3: TGTGCCAGCAGTTTGACAGGGGAAACCGAGCAGTACTTC.

This clonotype was recorded a few times. The chain employs TRBV6-1 and TRBJ1-1; D is possibly TRBD1 (6 bases). Germline V gene lookup returns CDR1 MNHNS and CDR2 SASEGT. The ends were cut back, 10 bases at V and 3 bases at J, with 15 bases in the middle. CDR3 length: 13 amino acids. In DNA, the CDR3 is TGTGCCACCGCGGGGGCAGGGTACACTGAAGCTTTCTTT. Amino acids: CATAGAGYTEAFF.

This clonotype was recorded at least ten times. The chain carries TRBV18 and TRBJ1-5, with D unresolved. The ends were cut back, 1 base at V and 2 bases at J, with 6 bases in the middle. Germline V gene data show CDR1 as KGHSH and CDR2 as LQKENI. The CDR3 consists of 14 residues. In nucleotides, the CDR3 is TGTGCCAGCTCACCACAGTTCGGCAATCAGCCCCAGCATTTT. The encoded protein is CASSPQFGNQPQHF.

This clonotype was seen at least ten times. The chain carries TRBV18 and TRBJ1-3; D is perhaps TRBD1 (5 bases). This CDR3 has 14 residues. V lost 1 base and J 4 bases, leaving 8 bases between the germline ends. CDR1 is KGHSH, CDR2 LQKENI, per germline. The CDR3 protein is CASSPLDTGNTIYF. As DNA, the CDR3 is TGTGCCAGCTCACCACTGGACACGGGAAACACCATATATTTT.

This clonotype has more than one count but fewer than ten. The CDR3 protein is CASSPPLRQTNEKLFF. CDR3 in DNA: TGTGCCAGCTCACCACCGCTTAGACAGACTAATGAAAAACTGTTTTTT. V is TRBV18 and J is TRBJ1-4; D may be TRBD1 (5 bases). Per germline, CDR1 KGHSH and CDR2 LQKENI. CDR3 size: 16 residues. The V gene lost 0 bases and the J gene lost 2 bases, with 10 bases spanning the gap.

This clonotype was counted at least ten times. The V call is TRBV11-2, the J call TRBJ2-7, with TRBD1 matching 7 bases. This CDR3 is built from 13 residues. CDR1 and CDR2 from the germline V gene are SGHAT and FQNNGV. The ends lost 6 bases at V and 6 bases at J; junction bases unmatched: 8. The DNA for the CDR3 is TGTGCCAGCAGATCCGACAGGGTTGGCGAGCAGTACTTC. It encodes CASRSDRVGEQYF.

The genes are TRBV29-1 and TRBJ1-1, with unresolved D. Trimming took off 3 bases at V and 3 bases at J, with 8 bases between the two ends. Per germline, CDR1 SQVTM and CDR2 ANQGSEA. This CDR3 has 12 residues. The CDR3 region has the DNA TGCAGCGTTGACGGGTGGGACACTGAAGCTTTCTTT. As protein: CSVDGWDTEAFF.

This clonotype was counted ten times or more. The V gene is TRBV7-9, the J gene TRBJ2-2; D is unresolved. The V and J ends lost 0 bases and 6 bases respectively, with 8 bases between them. This CDR3 region has 14 residues. Germline V gene sequence: CDR1 SEHNR, CDR2 FQNEAQ (reference sequence). CDR3 region: CASSLAALPGELFF. The CDR3, as DNA: TGTGCCAGCAGCTTAGCGGCCCTCCCCGGGGAGCTGTTTTTT.

This clonotype was seen at least ten times. The J gene is TRBJ1-1, the V gene TRBV2; D is ambiguous. CDR1 and CDR2 from the germline V gene are SNHLY and FYNNEI. The germline V and J ends were trimmed by 10 bases and 10 bases, with 16 bases remaining between them. There are 11 residues in the CDR3. CDR3 sequence: CATSSDWGAFF. CDR3 coding DNA: TGTGCCACCTCATCCGACTGGGGAGCTTTCTTT.

In its sample, this clonotype was seen a few times. The chain couples TRBV5-1 to TRBJ2-6, with D perhaps TRBD2 (5 bases). In germline, CDR1 is SGHRS, CDR2 YFSETQ. Trimming left V 3 bases short and J 4 bases short, with 8 bases between. The CDR3 length is 14 residues. The CDR3 region has the DNA TGCGCCAGCAGCTCCACTAGGGGGGCCAACGTCCTGACTTTC. Amino acid sequence: CASSSTRGANVLTF.